Described below is a single T cell receptor beta chain sequence and its context. The V and J ends lost 3 bases and 6 bases, in that order; junction bases with no gene match: 9. CDR3 length equals 16 residues. Germline CDR1 reads KGHDR; CDR2 reads SFDVKD. This record belongs to a study of blood T cell repertoires in COVID-19. Study-level information: The United States, Italy and Spain provided the acute and convalescent COVID-19 samples.

Original data processing: Researchers report that nucleated cell counts were estimated from reference gene primer amplification. The data were produced by immunoSEQ multiplex PCR, yet TCRdb's version contains in-frame clones alone and is incomplete. That table supplies the V and J calls and clone size; D and trimming were determined from the DNA. The sample comprises some 200,000 clones, roughly 79% of which are singletons, and 6.5% to 8.5% rests with the top ten. J is TRBJ2-1 and V is TRBV24-1, with TRBD1 matching 8 bases. The sequenced sample was peripheral blood. The sequence came from a human donor with acute or convalescent COVID-19. The donor label of this sample is uncertain. CDR3 region: CATSDDETGDGNEQFF. CDR3 sequence (DNA): TGTGCCACCAGTGATGACGAGACAGGGGACGGCAATGAGCAGTTCTTC.